The 20 T cell receptor beta chains below come from one sample, sequenced in a study of cytomegalovirus exposure and HLA in healthy donors. Data came from immunoSEQ multiplex PCR; TCRdb stores just in-frame clones and leaves some out. The sample holds roughly 90,000 clones, around 84% seen once. Input material: PBMCs. Receptors were obtained from a man aged 18-30 years in good health and CMV-seropositive.

The rearrangement links TRBV9 to TRBJ2-7, with 7 bases lining up with TRBD2. Germline V gene data show CDR1 as SGDLS and CDR2 as YYNGEE. The V segment lost 4 bases and the J segment 3 bases; nucleotides outside the gene matches: 10. There are 15 residues in the CDR3. The chain's CDR3 is CASSRWGAGSYEQYF. Written as DNA, the CDR3 is TGTGCCAGCAGCCGGTGGGGAGCGGGAAGCTACGAGCAGTACTTC.

The V gene is TRBV27, the J gene TRBJ2-6; TRBD1 aligns across 8 bases. Germline CDR1 reads MNHEY; CDR2 reads SMNVEV (reference sequence). Trimming took 7 bases from V and 2 from J; bases not matched to a gene: 7. The CDR3 loop spans 16 amino acids. CDR3 DNA: TGTGCCAGCACTGGCAGGGGGCGGACTGGGGCCAACGTCCTGACTTTC. As protein: CASTGRGRTGANVLTF.

This rearrangement joins TRBV29-1 to TRBJ2-3, with 10 bases fitting TRBD2. The CDR3 is 13 amino acids. The ends lost 3 bases at V and 5 bases at J; junction bases unmatched: 2. CDR1 is SQVTM and CDR2 is ANQGSEA in the germline V gene. The CDR3 region is CSVEGLAKDTQYF. The CDR3 coding sequence is TGCAGCGTTGAGGGACTAGCGAAAGATACGCAGTATTTT.

The V call is TRBV5-1, the J call TRBJ2-5; a weak D match, TRBD2 (6 bases). This CDR3 is 16 amino acids long. V shed 4 bases and J shed 0 bases, with 16 bases lying between them. Germline CDR1 and CDR2: SGHRS and YFSETQ. CDR3 in amino acids: CASSGVDSGYQETQYF. For the CDR3, the DNA is TGCGCCAGCAGCGGCGTAGATAGCGGTTACCAAGAGACCCAGTACTTC.

Here the CDR3 reads CASSLGPGPEETQYF. In DNA, the CDR3 is TGCGCCAGCAGCTTGGGCCCAGGGCCGGAAGAGACCCAGTACTTC. The chain uses TRBV5-1 and TRBJ2-5, with D possibly TRBD1 on 5 matching bases. CDR3 length: 15 amino acids. CDR1 SGHRS and CDR2 YFSETQ come from the germline V gene. Trimming took off 0 bases at V and 3 bases at J, with 12 bases between the two ends.

J is TRBJ2-3 and V is TRBV11-2, with no clear D. The CDR3 is made up of 13 amino acids. The germline CDR1 and CDR2 sequences are SGHAT and FQNNGV. Trimming took 3 bases from V and 2 from J, leaving 6 bases between them. The DNA of the CDR3 is TGTGCCAGCAGCTTCCACTACACAGATACGCAGTATTTT. Protein sequence: CASSFHYTDTQYF.

This chain links TRBV10-3 with TRBJ2-5, with TRBD2 matching over 14 bases. The germline gives CDR1 ENHRY, CDR2 SYGVKD. The J segment lost 4 bases and the V segment lost 6 bases, leaving 4 bases of the junction unmatched. CDR3 length equals 15 residues. CDR3 sequence: CAISKTSGRGETQYF. The CDR3 DNA follows: TGTGCCATCAGCAAGACTAGCGGGAGGGGAGAGACCCAGTACTTC.

The V call is TRBV27, the J call TRBJ2-5, with TRBD2 as a possible D gene (6 bases). Germline CDR1 is MNHEY and CDR2 is SMNVEV (reference sequence). The V gene lost 6 bases and the J gene lost 5 bases, with 19 bases spanning the gap. The CDR3 is 15 amino acids. The CDR3 DNA follows: TGTGCCAGCAGCCCACTGGGGCGGGGCCCGGAGACCCAGTACTTC. Protein: CASSPLGRGPETQYF.

This chain links TRBV6-1 with TRBJ2-2; weak D call: TRBD1 (6 bases). V gave up 6 bases and J gave up 5 bases, with 13 bases separating them. The CDR3 totals 14 residues. The V gene's germline CDR1 is MNHNS and CDR2 SASEGT. The CDR3 DNA reads TGTGCCAGCAGCCCGGGACAATGGACCGGGGAGCTGTTTTTT. Its protein is CASSPGQWTGELFF.

The chain combines TRBV6-5 with TRBJ1-2; TRBD1 matches at 7 bases. V was pared by 6 bases and J by 3 bases, with 7 bases of the junction left unmatched. Germline loops: CDR1 MNHEY, CDR2 SVGAGI. This CDR3 has 14 residues. This chain's CDR3 is CASRRQGRDYGYTF. CDR3 DNA: TGTGCCAGCAGGCGACAGGGAAGAGACTATGGCTACACCTTC.

The V call is TRBV27, the J call TRBJ2-3; TRBD1 is a possible D gene (6 bases). The ends were cut back, 7 bases at V and 2 bases at J, with 19 bases in the middle. CDR3 length: 16 amino acids. Germline values: CDR1 MNHEY, CDR2 SMNVEV (reference sequence). CDR3 sequence reads: CASTSEGGDHTDTQYF. In DNA, the CDR3 is TGTGCCAGCACCTCCGAAGGGGGAGACCACACAGATACGCAGTATTTT.

This chain uses TRBV19 with TRBJ1-5; 8 bases are a match to TRBD1. The CDR3 covers 16 residues. The ends lost 3 bases at V and 0 bases at J; junction bases unmatched: 4. CDR1 is LNHDA, CDR2 SQIVND, per germline (reference sequence). The CDR3 coding sequence is TGTGCCAGTAGTATTACAGGGGGACCTAGCAATCAGCCCCAGCATTTT. Translated: CASSITGGPSNQPQHF.

The CDR3 DNA is TGTGCCAGCAGTTACGTAGACAACCCACGATACGAGCAGTACTTC. Translation gives CASSYVDNPRYEQYF. The rearrangement joins TRBV6-6 to TRBJ2-7; D gene unclear. CDR3 length equals 15 residues. Trimming shortened V by 2 bases and J by 4 bases, and 15 bases separated the two germline ends. Germline V gene lookup returns CDR1 MNHNY and CDR2 SVGAGI (reference sequence).

The CDR3 loop reads CASSEDAGHSGNTIYF. In DNA, the CDR3 is TGTGCCAGCAGTGAAGATGCAGGGCACTCTGGAAACACCATATATTTT. The V gene is TRBV6-1, the J gene TRBJ1-3; D is possibly TRBD1 (5 bases). This CDR3 spans 16 amino acids. The germline V and J ends were trimmed by 1 base and 0 bases, with 10 bases remaining between them. CDR1 and CDR2 from the germline V gene are MNHNS and SASEGT.

The CDR3 sequence: CASSPVDTGELFF. The CDR3 DNA reads as TGTGCCAGCAGTCCCGTAGACACCGGGGAGCTGTTTTTT. This chain uses TRBV6-4 with TRBJ2-2; D gene uncertain. Germline loops: CDR1 MRHNA, CDR2 SNTAGT. This CDR3 region has 13 residues. Trimming shortened V by 5 bases and J by 3 bases, and 7 bases separated the two germline ends.

This clone was recorded a few times. V gene TRBV30 combines with J gene TRBJ1-1; D is uncertain. The CDR3 extends over 10 amino acids. CDR1 and CDR2 (germline): GTSNPN, SVGIG (reference sequence). Trimming removed 0 bases from V and 8 bases from J, with 4 bases in between. This chain's CDR3 is CAWSVQEAFF. The CDR3 DNA is TGTGCCTGGAGTGTACAAGAAGCTTTCTTT.

The chain recombines TRBV9 with TRBJ2-1; 7 bases are a match to TRBD1. The CDR3 totals 15 residues. Germline V gene lookup returns CDR1 SGDLS and CDR2 YYNGEE. V lost 0 bases, J lost 5 bases, and 5 bases stayed unmatched. The CDR3, as DNA: TGTGCCAGCAGCGTAGCTGGGGGACAGCACAATGAGCAGTTCTTC. Amino acids: CASSVAGGQHNEQFF.

The chain carries TRBV28 and TRBJ2-5; D possibly corresponds to TRBD2 (7 bases). The germline gives CDR1 MDHEN, CDR2 SYDVKM. The germline V and J ends were trimmed by 2 bases and 1 base, with 8 bases remaining between them. This CDR3 comprises 14 residues. The CDR3 region is CASSLGGAQETQYF. The CDR3 nucleotides are TGTGCCAGCAGTTTAGGGGGGGCCCAAGAGACCCAGTACTTC.

The V gene is TRBV10-2, the J gene TRBJ2-7; no definite D call. V was trimmed by 6 bases and J by 1 base, leaving 10 bases between them. Looked up from germline, CDR1 is WSHSY and CDR2 is SAAADI. The CDR3 runs to 13 residues. CDR3 protein: CASRSDTSYEQYV. The DNA for the CDR3 is TGCGCCAGCAGATCCGACACATCCTACGAGCAGTACGTC.

J is TRBJ2-1 and V is TRBV6-5, with 7 nucleotides matching TRBD2. Germline trimming cut 5 bases from V and 2 bases from J; bases unmatched to any gene: 3. There are 14 residues in the CDR3. Looked up from germline, CDR1 is MNHEY and CDR2 is SVGAGI. In DNA form, the CDR3 reads TGTGCCAGCAGTCCTAGCGGACCCTACAATGAGCAGTTCTTC. Translating it yields CASSPSGPYNEQFF.